Each of the 23 T cell receptor beta chains below was sequenced from the same sample in a study of blood T cell repertoires in COVID-19. Method: immunoSEQ multiplex PCR; TCRdb's copy keeps in-frame clones and lacks some. The sample includes 180,000 or so clones, more than 65% of them seen just once. The sample was PBMCs or T cells enriched from blood (not recorded which). All receptors derive from a man aged 50-60 years who had recovered from COVID-19.

The V call is TRBV5-1, the J call TRBJ2-3, with a possible D match to TRBD2 (6 bases). In germline, CDR1 is SGHRS, CDR2 YFSETQ. There are 13 residues in the CDR3. The V end was cut by 5 bases, the J end by 0 bases, with 7 bases between. CDR3 bases: TGCGCCAGCAGGGAGGGCAGCACAGATACGCAGTATTTT. Protein product: CASREGSTDTQYF.

The V call is TRBV7-8, the J call TRBJ2-5; 7 bases are shared with TRBD2. Per the germline V gene, CDR1 is SGHVS and CDR2 is FQNEAQ. The CDR3 loop spans 16 amino acids. V lost 3 bases to trimming and J lost 2 bases; unmatched junction nucleotides: 9. The CDR3 sequence is CASSFDGTMLQETQYF. CDR3 DNA sequence: TGTGCCAGCAGCTTCGACGGGACTATGCTACAAGAGACCCAGTACTTC.

The chain combines TRBV12-2 with TRBJ2-1; the D call of TRBD2 is as the table states it, not checked on the DNA. TRBV12-2 is tagged as a pseudogene. The CDR3 loop spans 17 amino acids. The CDR3 sequence: CASRLALAASSYNEQFF. The CDR3 DNA follows: TGTGCAAGTCGCTTAGCCCTAGCGGCCAGCTCCTACAATGAGCAGTTCTTC.

This clone was counted once. The genes are TRBV6-1 and TRBJ1-2; no reliable D call. The CDR3 runs 15 residues. Germline V gene sequence: CDR1 MNHNS, CDR2 SASEGT. Trimming shortened V by 0 bases and J by 2 bases, and 10 bases separated the two germline ends. CDR3 residues: CASSEAAPSNYGYTF. In DNA form, the CDR3 reads TGTGCCAGCAGTGAAGCAGCCCCGTCAAACTATGGCTACACCTTC.

The V and J genes are TRBV7-2 and TRBJ1-2; a possible D gene is TRBD1 (5 bases). Germline CDR1 SGHTA, CDR2 FQGNSA. The CDR3 covers 15 residues. Trimming took off 1 base at V and 3 bases at J, with 12 bases between the two ends. Written as DNA, the CDR3 is TGTGCCAGCAGCTTAGAAAATGGGGACTACTATGGCTACACCTTC. It codes for CASSLENGDYYGYTF.

This rearrangement joins TRBV14 to TRBJ2-3; TRBD2 aligns across 10 bases. The CDR3 runs 15 residues. Germline loops: CDR1 SGHDN, CDR2 FVKESK. J gave up 1 base and V 4 bases, and 2 bases lay outside the gene matches. This chain's CDR3 is CASSLGTSGTDTQYF. The CDR3 DNA reads TGTGCCAGCAGCCTCGGGACTAGCGGCACAGATACGCAGTATTTT.

The rearrangement uses TRBV2 and TRBJ1-6; 8 bases are shared with TRBD1. The V gene end was trimmed by 6 bases and the J gene end by 9 bases; junction bases not matched to a gene: 13. The CDR3 runs 16 residues. Per the germline V gene, CDR1 is SNHLY and CDR2 is FYNNEI. CDR3 nucleotides: TGTGCCAGCAGCCCCATGGGGGACAGGTGGGCTTCACCCCTCCACTTT. This gives the protein CASSPMGDRWASPLHF.

The gene calls are TRBV4-1 and TRBJ1-1, with a tentative D call TRBD1 (6 bases). The germline V and J ends were trimmed by 4 bases and 0 bases, with 12 bases remaining between them. The length of the CDR3 is 15 residues. CDR1 and CDR2 (germline): MGHRA, YSYEKL. The DNA for the CDR3 is TGCGCCAGCAGCCGACAGGTGATACTGAACACTGAAGCTTTCTTT. This translates into CASSRQVILNTEAFF.

V and J are TRBV24-1 and TRBJ2-2; 11 bases fit TRBD2. The V and J ends lost 4 bases and 3 bases, in that order; junction bases with no gene match: 9. CDR1 is KGHDR and CDR2 is SFDVKD in the germline V gene. The CDR3 is made up of 18 amino acids. The CDR3 region has the DNA TGTGCCACCAGTGAAAGTCTAGCGGGGGGCCGGGACACCGGGGAGCTGTTTTTT. It specifies CATSESLAGGRDTGELFF.

The genes are TRBV29-1 and TRBJ1-2; possible D gene TRBD1, 6 bases. The germline V gene has CDR1 SQVTM and CDR2 ANQGSEA. The CDR3 loop spans 14 amino acids. V dropped 4 bases and J dropped 7 bases, with 19 bases sitting between them. Here the CDR3 DNA reads TGCAGCGTTGCCCAGAACCAGGGGAGCAGTGGCTACACCTTC. This encodes CSVAQNQGSSGYTF.

This clone has a single count. V is TRBV5-1 and J is TRBJ1-3, with TRBD1 identical over 9 bases. Germline V gene lookup returns CDR1 SGHRS and CDR2 YFSETQ. The CDR3 totals 18 residues. After removal of 0 bases from V and 1 base from J, the junction contained 8 bases not matched to a gene. The CDR3 sequence: CASSLGGYRGPSGNTIYF. In DNA form, the CDR3 reads TGCGCCAGCAGCTTGGGGGGCTACAGGGGGCCATCTGGAAACACCATATATTTT.

The CDR3 is CASSVPRTGGRSPLHF. DNA for the CDR3: TGTGCCAGCAGCGTCCCACGGACAGGGGGCCGGTCACCCCTCCACTTT. This chain joins TRBV9 and TRBJ1-6; 11 nucleotides match TRBD1. Trimming at V came to 2 bases and at J to 10 bases, leaving 8 bases not matched to a gene. Germline CDR1 SGDLS, CDR2 YYNGEE. The CDR3 is 16 residues long.

The chain employs TRBV5-6 and TRBJ1-1; D is ambiguous. The CDR3 consists of 13 residues. Between the trimmed V and J ends, which lost 0 bases and 1 base, there was a span of 4 bases. Per the germline V gene, CDR1 is SGHDT and CDR2 is YYEEEE. CDR3 sequence: CASSLAQNTEAFF. CDR3 nucleotides: TGTGCCAGCAGCTTGGCACAGAACACTGAAGCTTTCTTT.

The chain employs TRBV14 and TRBJ2-1; D is unclear. This CDR3 comprises 14 residues. The V gene lost 0 bases and the J gene lost 10 bases, with 13 bases spanning the gap. Germline CDR1 reads SGHDN; CDR2 reads FVKESK. The CDR3 DNA follows: TGTGCCAGCAGCCAAGACCGACTTCCCGTAGAGCAGTTCTTC. Its protein is CASSQDRLPVEQFF.

The chain has TRBV3-1 (or the pseudogene TRBV3-2) and TRBJ1-6; no clear D gene. Looked up from germline, CDR1 is LGHDT and CDR2 is YNNKEL (reference sequence). CDR3 length equals 14 residues. The V end lost 1 base, the J end lost 7 bases, and 8 bases lay between the germline ends. The CDR3 DNA is TGTGCCAGCAGCCAAGCCCGAGGAAATTCACCCCTCCACTTT. The encoded protein is CASSQARGNSPLHF.

In this sample, this clone turned up once. The chain uses TRBV10-3 and TRBJ1-2, with 7 bases matching TRBD1. Germline loops: CDR1 ENHRY, CDR2 SYGVKD. V gave up 6 bases and J gave up 0 bases; unmatched junction bases: 4. CDR3 length: 14 residues. Here the CDR3 reads CAISSGQANYGYTF. CDR3 DNA: TGTGCCATCAGCAGCGGACAGGCTAACTATGGCTACACCTTC.

This clone has only a few counts. The chain joins TRBV5-1 to TRBJ2-4, with a weak D call TRBD1 (6 bases). The V and J ends lost 4 bases and 7 bases respectively, with 9 bases between them. Germline-derived CDR1 and CDR2 are SGHRS and YFSETQ. The CDR3 spans 12 residues. CDR3 bases: TGCGCCAGCAGCCCCCAGGGGAACATTCAGTACTTC. Its protein is CASSPQGNIQYF.

This clone showed up just a few times. The V gene is TRBV5-5, the J gene TRBJ1-5; D is unresolved. The CDR3 totals 16 residues. Germline CDR1 reads SGHKS; CDR2 reads YYEKEE (reference sequence). V lost 7 bases and J 0 bases, leaving 17 bases between the germline ends. The CDR3 here is CASPSHKPNSNQPQHF. In nucleotides, the CDR3 is TGTGCCAGCCCTAGCCACAAACCTAATAGCAATCAGCCCCAGCATTTT.

The gene calls are TRBV5-1 and TRBJ2-3; 9 bases match TRBD1. Looked up from germline, CDR1 is SGHRS and CDR2 is YFSETQ. The CDR3 length is 15 residues. V was clipped by 0 bases and J by 5 bases; unmatched bases: 4. CDR3 in DNA: TGCGCCAGCAGCTTGGCGGGACAGGGAGGAGATACGCAGTATTTT. Its translation is CASSLAGQGGDTQYF.

The V and J genes are TRBV12-3 or TRBV12-4 and TRBJ2-1; no clear D gene. Between the trimmed V and J ends, which lost 6 bases and 7 bases, there was a span of 7 bases. This CDR3 has 11 residues. The CDR3 DNA reads as TGTGCCAGCAGCCTACGGAATGAGCAGTTCTTC. It specifies CASSLRNEQFF.

The gene calls are TRBV7-8 and TRBJ1-3, with D hard to call. CDR1 SGHVS and CDR2 FQNEAQ come from the germline V gene. The CDR3 is 15 residues long. Trimming removed 1 base at V and 1 base at J, with 8 bases between. The CDR3 is CASSLVAGSGNTIYF. As DNA, the CDR3 is TGTGCCAGCAGCTTAGTGGCGGGATCTGGAAACACCATATATTTT.

The gene calls are TRBV9 and TRBJ1-1; D may be TRBD1 (6 bases). Trimming took off 0 bases at V and 3 bases at J, with 12 bases between the two ends. Germline V gene lookup returns CDR1 SGDLS and CDR2 YYNGEE. The length of the CDR3 is 15 residues. The CDR3 protein is CASSVGTRGYTEAFF. CDR3 DNA: TGTGCCAGCAGCGTAGGGACCAGGGGTTACACTGAAGCTTTCTTT.

The chain carries TRBV3-1 (or the pseudogene TRBV3-2) and TRBJ2-7; 8 nucleotides line up with TRBD2. CDR1 is LGHDT, CDR2 YNNKEL, per germline (reference sequence). CDR3 length equals 15 residues. V gave up 4 bases and J gave up 2 bases; unmatched junction bases: 7. The CDR3 loop reads CASSLSLAGTYEQYF. CDR3 DNA sequence: TGTGCCAGCAGCCTTAGTCTAGCGGGTACCTACGAGCAGTACTTC.